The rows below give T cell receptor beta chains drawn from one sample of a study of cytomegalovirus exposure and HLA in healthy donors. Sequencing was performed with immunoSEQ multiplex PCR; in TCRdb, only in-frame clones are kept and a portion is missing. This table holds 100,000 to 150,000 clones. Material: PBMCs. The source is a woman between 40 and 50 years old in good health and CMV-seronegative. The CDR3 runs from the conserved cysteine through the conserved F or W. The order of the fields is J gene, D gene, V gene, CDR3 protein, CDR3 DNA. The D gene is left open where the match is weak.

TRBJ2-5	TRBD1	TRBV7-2	CASSSLGTVQETQYF	TGTGCCAGCAGCTCACTCGGGACAGTCCAAGAGACCCAGTACTTC
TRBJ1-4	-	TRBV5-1	CASSLVPQGITTNEKLFF	TGCGCCAGCAGCTTGGTACCGCAGGGGATTACAACTAATGAAAAACTGTTTTTT
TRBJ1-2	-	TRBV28	CASSLGRGNYGYTF	TGTGCCAGCAGTTTAGGCCGGGGAAACTATGGCTACACCTTC
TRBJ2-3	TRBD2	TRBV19	CASTTAGLLGTDTQYF	TGTGCCAGTACCACGGCGGGACTACTCGGCACAGATACGCAGTATTTT
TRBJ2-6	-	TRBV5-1	CASSLPGLGGANVLTF	TGCGCCAGCAGCTTGCCAGGGTTGGGGGGGGCCAACGTCCTGACTTTC
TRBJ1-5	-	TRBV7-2	CASSQIAVGWLPQHF	TGTGCCAGCAGCCAAATAGCAGTCGGCTGGTTGCCCCAGCATTTT
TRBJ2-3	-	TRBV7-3	CASSPGARTDTQYF	TGTGCCAGCAGCCCAGGGGCCCGCACAGATACGCAGTATTTT
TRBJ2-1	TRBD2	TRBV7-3	CASSRTSGGDNEQFF	TGTGCCAGCAGCAGGACTAGCGGGGGGGACAATGAGCAGTTCTTC
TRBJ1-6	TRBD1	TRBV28	CASSSRDRVHRIGDSPLHF	TGTGCCAGCAGCTCCCGGGACAGGGTTCATAGGATAGGGGATTCACCCCTCCACTTT
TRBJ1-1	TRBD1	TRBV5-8	CASRDRGAEAFF	TGTGCCAGCAGGGACAGGGGGGCTGAAGCTTTCTTT
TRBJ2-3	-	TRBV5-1	CASSSEGVTDTQYF	TGCGCCAGCAGCTCCGAGGGGGTCACAGATACGCAGTATTTT
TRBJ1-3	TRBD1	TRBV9	CASSGTGGSGNTIYF	TGTGCCAGCAGCGGGACAGGGGGATCTGGAAACACCATATATTTT
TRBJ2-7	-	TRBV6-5	CASSYGPDYEQYF	TGTGCCAGCAGTTACGGGCCAGACTACGAGCAGTACTTC
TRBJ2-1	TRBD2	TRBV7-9	CASVASGGNNEQFF	TGTGCCAGCGTGGCTAGCGGGGGTAACAATGAGCAGTTCTTC
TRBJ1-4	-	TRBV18	CASSRTATNEKLFF	TGTGCCAGCTCAAGGACAGCAACTAATGAAAAACTGTTTTTT
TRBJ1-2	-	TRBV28	CGTSLINYGYTF	TGTGGGACTTCCTTGATTAACTATGGCTACACCTTC